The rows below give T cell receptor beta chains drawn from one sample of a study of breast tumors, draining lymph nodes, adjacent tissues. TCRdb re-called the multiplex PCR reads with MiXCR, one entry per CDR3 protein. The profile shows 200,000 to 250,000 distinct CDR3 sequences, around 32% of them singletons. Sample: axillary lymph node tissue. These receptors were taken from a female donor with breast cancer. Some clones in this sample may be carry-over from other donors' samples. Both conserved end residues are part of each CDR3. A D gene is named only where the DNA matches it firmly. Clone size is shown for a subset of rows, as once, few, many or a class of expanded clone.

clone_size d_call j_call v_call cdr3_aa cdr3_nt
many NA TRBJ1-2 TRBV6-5 CASSYPGEGYTF TGTGCCAGCAGTTACCCAGGTGAAGGCTACACCTTC
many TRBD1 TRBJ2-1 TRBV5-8 CASSLPGQGDNEQFF TGTGCCAGCAGCTTACCGGGGCAGGGGGACAATGAGCAGTTCTTC
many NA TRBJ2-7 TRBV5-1 CASSLGQGGRSYEQYF TGCGCCAGCAGCTTGGGGCAGGGGGGAAGGTCCTACGAGCAGTACTTC
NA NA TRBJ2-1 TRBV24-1 CATSDASGATEFF TGTGCCACCAGTGATGCGTCCGGGGCGACCGAATTCTTC
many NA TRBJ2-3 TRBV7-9 CASSPPLSGEADTQYF TGTGCCAGCAGCCCCCCGCTTTCGGGGGAGGCAGATACGCAGTATTTT
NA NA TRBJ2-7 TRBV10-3 CAISVQNFYEQYF TGTGCCATCAGTGTACAGAATTTCTACGAGCAGTACTTC
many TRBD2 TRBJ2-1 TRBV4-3 CASSQTSGSPYNEQFF TGCGCCAGCAGCCAGACTAGCGGGTCTCCCTACAATGAGCAGTTCTTC
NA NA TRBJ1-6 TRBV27 CASSGIGAYNSPLHF TGTGCCAGCAGCGGAATTGGGGCCTATAATTCACCCCTCCACTTT
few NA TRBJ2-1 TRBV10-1 CASSEKGRRLNEQFF TGCGCCAGCAGTGAGAAGGGGAGAAGGCTAAATGAGCAGTTCTTC
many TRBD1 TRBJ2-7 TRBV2 CASIRDRGFYEQYF TGTGCCAGCATAAGGGACAGGGGTTTCTACGAGCAGTACTTC
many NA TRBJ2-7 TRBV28 CAIQGVFGYEQYF TGTGCCATTCAGGGCGTTTTCGGATACGAGCAGTACTTC
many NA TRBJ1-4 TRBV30 CAWSVLREKLFF TGTGCCTGGAGTGTACTTAGGGAAAAACTGTTTTTT
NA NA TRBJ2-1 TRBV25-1 CASSDGGPYNEQFF TGCGCCAGCAGTGACGGAGGCCCCTACAATGAGCAGTTCTTC
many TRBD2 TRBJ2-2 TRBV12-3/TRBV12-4 CASSLAGGNTGELFF TGTGCCAGCAGCTTAGCGGGAGGGAACACCGGGGAGCTGTTTTTT
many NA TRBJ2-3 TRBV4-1 CASSHLGQDLLNTQYF TGCGCCAGCAGCCACCTGGGACAAGATCTCTTGAATACGCAGTATTTT
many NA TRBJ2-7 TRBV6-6 CASIREGGMTYEQYF TGTGCCAGCATTCGGGAAGGGGGGATGACCTACGAGCAGTACTTC
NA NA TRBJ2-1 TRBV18 CASSPARLTNEQFF TGTGCCAGCTCACCGGCCCGTCTGACGAATGAGCAGTTCTTC
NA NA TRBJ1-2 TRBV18 CASSPYGPRRPYGYTF TGTGCCAGCTCACCATATGGACCCAGGAGGCCGTACGGCTACACCTTC
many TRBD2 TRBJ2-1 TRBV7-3 CASSLTVSGSLDEQFF TGTGCCAGCAGCTTAACGGTTAGCGGGAGTTTAGATGAGCAGTTCTTC
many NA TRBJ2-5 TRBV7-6 CASSLTGRSGETQYF TGTGCCAGCAGCTTAACCGGGAGATCCGGAGAGACCCAGTACTTC
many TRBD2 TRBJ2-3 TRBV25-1 CASSEASGRDTQYF TGTGCCAGCAGTGAGGCTAGCGGGAGGGATACGCAGTATTTT
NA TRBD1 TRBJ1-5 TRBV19 CASSSRQGAF TGTGCCAGTAGTTCCCGACAGGGGGCTTTC
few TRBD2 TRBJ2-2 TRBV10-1 CASSASSGGLTGELFF TGCGCCAGCAGTGCATCTAGCGGAGGTCTGACCGGGGAGCTGTTTTTT
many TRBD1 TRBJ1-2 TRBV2 CASSDGTGRGLGYTF TGTGCCAGCAGTGACGGGACAGGGCGGGGGTTAGGCTACACCTTC
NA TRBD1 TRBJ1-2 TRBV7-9 CASSRQGNDGYTF TGTGCCAGCAGTCGACAGGGGAACGATGGCTACACCTTC
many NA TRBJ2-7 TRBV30 CAWSISYYEQYF TGTGCCTGGAGTATCAGTTACTACGAGCAGTACTTC
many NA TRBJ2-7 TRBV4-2 CASSRNVAVTGGSQTYEQYF TGTGCCAGCAGCCGAAACGTAGCTGTCACAGGAGGAAGCCAAACCTACGAGCAGTACTTC
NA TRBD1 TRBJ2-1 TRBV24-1 CATSETGTADNEQFF TGTGCCACCAGTGAGACCGGGACAGCCGACAATGAGCAGTTCTTC
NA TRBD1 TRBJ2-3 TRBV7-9 CASSLDRGYTQYF TGTGCCAGCAGCCTCGACAGGGGGTATACGCAGTATTTT
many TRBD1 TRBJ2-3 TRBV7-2 CASSLSQGAREYF TGTGCCAGCAGCCTGTCCCAGGGGGCCCGAGAGTATTTT
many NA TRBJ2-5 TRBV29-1 CSVEDLGSSVETQYF TGCAGCGTTGAAGATCTAGGGTCGTCGGTGGAGACCCAGTACTTC
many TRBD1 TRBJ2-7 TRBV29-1 CSVEDGGTGGVPYEQYF TGCAGCGTTGAAGATGGGGGGACAGGAGGGGTTCCCTACGAGCAGTACTTC